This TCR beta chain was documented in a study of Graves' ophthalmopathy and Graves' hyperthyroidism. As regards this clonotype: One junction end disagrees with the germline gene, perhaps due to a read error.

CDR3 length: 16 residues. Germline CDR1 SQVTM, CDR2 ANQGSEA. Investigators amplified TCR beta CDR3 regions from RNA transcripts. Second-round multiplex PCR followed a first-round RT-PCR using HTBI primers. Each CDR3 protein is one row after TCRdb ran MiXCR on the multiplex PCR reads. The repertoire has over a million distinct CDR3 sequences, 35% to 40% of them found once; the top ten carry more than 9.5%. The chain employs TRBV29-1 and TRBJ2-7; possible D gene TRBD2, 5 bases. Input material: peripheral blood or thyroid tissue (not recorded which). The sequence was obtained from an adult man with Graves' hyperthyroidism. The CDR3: CSVEGATGTRSYGQYF. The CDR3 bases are TGCAGCGTTGAAGGGGCGACGGGAACCCGGTCCTACGGGCAGTACTTC.